This TCR beta chain was recorded in a study of shared clonotypes between healthy human individuals. Study-level findings and limits: Clonotypes not shared had lower generation probabilities than those common to all four donors. Sharing of clonotypes among donors was expected to vary with sequencing depth.

TCRdb keeps only in-frame clones here, not all; method: immunoSEQ multiplex PCR. This table has roughly 2 million clones, 95% appearing once. To note about this clone: The antigen remains undetermined.

Trimming left V 2 bases short and J 4 bases short, with 9 bases between. From germline, CDR1 is SGHTA and CDR2 FQGNSA. CDR3 length: 15 residues. The chain links TRBV7-2 to TRBJ2-6; D ambiguous. Sequencing used naive CD4+ T cells sorted from blood. Subset here: CD45RA+ positively selected. The receptor was isolated from a young man in good health. This CDR3 reads CASSLNSAGANVLTF. Written as DNA, the CDR3 is TGTGCCAGCAGCTTAAATAGTGCCGGGGCCAACGTCCTGACTTTC.